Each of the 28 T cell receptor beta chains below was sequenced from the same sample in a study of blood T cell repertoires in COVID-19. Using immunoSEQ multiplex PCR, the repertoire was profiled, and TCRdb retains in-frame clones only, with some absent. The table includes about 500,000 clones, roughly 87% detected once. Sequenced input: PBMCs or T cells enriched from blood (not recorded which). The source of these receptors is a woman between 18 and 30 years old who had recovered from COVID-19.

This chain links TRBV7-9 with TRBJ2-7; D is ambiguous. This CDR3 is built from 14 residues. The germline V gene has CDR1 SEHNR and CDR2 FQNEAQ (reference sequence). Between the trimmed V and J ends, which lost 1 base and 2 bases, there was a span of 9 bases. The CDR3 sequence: CASSLGAVTYEQYF. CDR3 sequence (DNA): TGTGCCAGCAGCTTAGGGGCAGTTACCTACGAGCAGTACTTC.

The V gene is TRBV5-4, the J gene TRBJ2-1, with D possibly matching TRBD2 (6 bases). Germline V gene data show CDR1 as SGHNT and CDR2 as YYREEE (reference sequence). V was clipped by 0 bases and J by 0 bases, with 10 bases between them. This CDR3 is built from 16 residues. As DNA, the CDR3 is TGTGCCAGCAGCTTGGGGGCGGGGAACTCCTACAATGAGCAGTTCTTC. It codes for CASSLGAGNSYNEQFF.

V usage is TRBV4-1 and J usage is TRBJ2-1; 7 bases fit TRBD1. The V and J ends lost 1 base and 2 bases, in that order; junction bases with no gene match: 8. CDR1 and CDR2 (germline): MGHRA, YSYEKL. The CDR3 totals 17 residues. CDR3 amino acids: CASSQVHRDSPYNEQFF. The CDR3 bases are TGCGCCAGCAGCCAAGTTCATCGGGACAGCCCCTACAATGAGCAGTTCTTC.

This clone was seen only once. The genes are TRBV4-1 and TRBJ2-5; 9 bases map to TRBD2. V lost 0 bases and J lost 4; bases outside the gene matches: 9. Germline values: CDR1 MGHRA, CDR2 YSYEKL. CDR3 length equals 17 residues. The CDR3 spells CASSQEGGGGARETQYF. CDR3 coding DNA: TGCGCCAGCAGCCAAGAAGGGGGCGGGGGGGCCCGAGAGACCCAGTACTTC.

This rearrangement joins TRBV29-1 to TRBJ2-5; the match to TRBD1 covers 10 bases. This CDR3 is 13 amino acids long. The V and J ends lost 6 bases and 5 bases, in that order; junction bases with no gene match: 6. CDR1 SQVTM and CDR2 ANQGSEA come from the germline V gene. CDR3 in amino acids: CSVKRDRGETQYF. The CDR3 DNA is TGCAGCGTAAAGAGGGACAGGGGTGAGACCCAGTACTTC.

The CDR3 DNA sequence: TGTGCCAGCAGCTTTTCCCCCCTTGGGGGCATGAACACTGAAGCTTTCTTT. As protein: CASSFSPLGGMNTEAFF. The chain is built from TRBV7-6 and TRBJ1-1; D is possibly TRBD1 (6 bases). V lost 3 bases and J 0 bases, leaving 17 bases between the germline ends. Germline-derived CDR1 and CDR2 are SGHVS and FNYEAQ. The CDR3 length is 17 residues. Supplemented by reference TRBV7-6 and TRBJ1-1, the full variable domain reads GAGVSQSPRYKVTKRGQDVALRCDPISGHVSLYWYRQALGQGPEFLTYFNYEAQQDKSGLPNDRFSAERPEGSISTLTIQRTEQRDSAMYRCASSFSPLGGMNTEAFFGQGTRLTVV.

The CDR3 DNA reads TGTGCCAGCAGCTTGGATCTAGCGGGGGAGCTGTTTTTT. Protein sequence: CASSLDLAGELFF. This chain uses TRBV5-6 with TRBJ2-2, with TRBD2 as a possible D gene (6 bases). In germline, CDR1 is SGHDT, CDR2 YYEEEE. CDR3 length: 13 residues. Trimming stripped 0 bases from V and 8 bases from J, with 8 bases between.

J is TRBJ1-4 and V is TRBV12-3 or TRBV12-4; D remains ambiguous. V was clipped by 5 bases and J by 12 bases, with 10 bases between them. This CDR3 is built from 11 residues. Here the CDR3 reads CASSREEELFF. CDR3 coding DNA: TGTGCCAGCAGTCGGGAAGAAGAACTGTTTTTT.

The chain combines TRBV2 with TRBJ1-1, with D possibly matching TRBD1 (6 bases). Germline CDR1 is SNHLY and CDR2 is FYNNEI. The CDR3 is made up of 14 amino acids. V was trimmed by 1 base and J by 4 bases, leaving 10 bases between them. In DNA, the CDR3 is TGTGCCAGCAGTGAAGTGGGAGGGGGCACTGAAGCTTTCTTT. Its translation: CASSEVGGGTEAFF.

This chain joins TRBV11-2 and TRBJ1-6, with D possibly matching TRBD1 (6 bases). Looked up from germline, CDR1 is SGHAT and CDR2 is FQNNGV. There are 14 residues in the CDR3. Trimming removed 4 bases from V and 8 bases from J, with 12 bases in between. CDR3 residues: CASSSSRQDSPLHF. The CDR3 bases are TGTGCCAGCAGCTCCTCCCGACAGGATTCACCCCTCCACTTT. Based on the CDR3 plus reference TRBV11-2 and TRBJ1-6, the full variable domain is EAGVAQSPRYKIIEKRQSVAFWCNPISGHATLYWYQQILGQGPKLLIQFQNNGVVDDSQLPKDRFSAERLKGVDSTLKIQPAKLEDSAVYLCASSSSRQDSPLHFGNGTRLTVT.

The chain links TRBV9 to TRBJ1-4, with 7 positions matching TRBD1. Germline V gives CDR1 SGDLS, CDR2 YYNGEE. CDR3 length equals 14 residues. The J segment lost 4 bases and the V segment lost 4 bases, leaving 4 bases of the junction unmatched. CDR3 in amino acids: CASSRDSFNEKLFF. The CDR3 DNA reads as TGTGCCAGCAGCAGGGACAGTTTTAATGAAAAACTGTTTTTT.

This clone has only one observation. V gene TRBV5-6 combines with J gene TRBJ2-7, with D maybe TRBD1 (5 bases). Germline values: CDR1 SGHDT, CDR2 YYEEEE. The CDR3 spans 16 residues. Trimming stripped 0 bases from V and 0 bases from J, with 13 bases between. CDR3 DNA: TGTGCCAGCAGCTTGGCTGGGGCCCTGATCTCCTACGAGCAGTACTTC. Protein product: CASSLAGALISYEQYF.

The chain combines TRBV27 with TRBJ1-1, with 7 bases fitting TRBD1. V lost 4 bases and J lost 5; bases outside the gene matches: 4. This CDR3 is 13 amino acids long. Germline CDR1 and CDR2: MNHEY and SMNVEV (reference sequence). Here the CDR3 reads CASSSGGRTEAFF. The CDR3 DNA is TGTGCCAGCAGTTCAGGGGGAAGGACTGAAGCTTTCTTT.

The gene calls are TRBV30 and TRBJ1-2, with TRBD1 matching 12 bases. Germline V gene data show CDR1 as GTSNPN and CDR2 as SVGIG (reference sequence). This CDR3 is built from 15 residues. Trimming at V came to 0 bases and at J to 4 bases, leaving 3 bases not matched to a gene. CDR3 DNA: TGTGCCTGGAGTGTTGGGGACAGGGGGCCCTATGGCTACACCTTC. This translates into CAWSVGDRGPYGYTF.

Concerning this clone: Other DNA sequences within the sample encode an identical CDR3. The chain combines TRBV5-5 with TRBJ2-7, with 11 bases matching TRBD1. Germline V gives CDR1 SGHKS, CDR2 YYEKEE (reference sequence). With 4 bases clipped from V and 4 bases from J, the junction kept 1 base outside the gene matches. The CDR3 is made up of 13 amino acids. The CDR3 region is CASSGQGAYEQYF. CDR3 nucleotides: TGTGCCAGCAGCGGACAGGGGGCGTACGAGCAGTACTTC. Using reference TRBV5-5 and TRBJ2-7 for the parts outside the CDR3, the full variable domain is DAGVTQSPTHLIKTRGQQVTLRCSPISGHKSVSWYQQVLGQGPQFIFQYYEKEERGRGNFPDRFSARQFPNYSSELNVNALLLGDSALYLCASSGQGAYEQYFGPGTRLTVT.

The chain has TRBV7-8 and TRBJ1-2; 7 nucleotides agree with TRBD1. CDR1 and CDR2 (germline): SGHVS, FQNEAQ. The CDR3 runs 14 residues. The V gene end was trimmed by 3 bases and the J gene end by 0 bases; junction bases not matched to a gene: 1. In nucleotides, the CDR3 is TGTGCCAGCAGCTTGACAGGGTCTAACTATGGCTACACCTTC. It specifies CASSLTGSNYGYTF.

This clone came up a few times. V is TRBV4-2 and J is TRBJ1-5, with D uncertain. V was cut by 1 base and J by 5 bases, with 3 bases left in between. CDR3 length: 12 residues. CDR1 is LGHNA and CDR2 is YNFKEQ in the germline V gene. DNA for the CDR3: TGTGCCAGCAGCCAAGGAGATCAGCCCCAGCATTTT. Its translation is CASSQGDQPQHF.

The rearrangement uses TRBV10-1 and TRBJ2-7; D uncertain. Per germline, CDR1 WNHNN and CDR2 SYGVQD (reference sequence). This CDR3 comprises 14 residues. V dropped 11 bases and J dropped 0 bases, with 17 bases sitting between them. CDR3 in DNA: TGCGCCGCTGAAGCCCTCTACAGCTCCTACGAGCAGTACTTC. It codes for CAAEALYSSYEQYF.

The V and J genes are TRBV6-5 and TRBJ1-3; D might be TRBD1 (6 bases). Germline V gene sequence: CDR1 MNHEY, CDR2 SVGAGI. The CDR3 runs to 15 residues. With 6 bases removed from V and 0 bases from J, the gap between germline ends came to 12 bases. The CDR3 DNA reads TGTGCCAGCAGAGACAGGTCCCCCTCTGGAAACACCATATATTTT. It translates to CASRDRSPSGNTIYF.

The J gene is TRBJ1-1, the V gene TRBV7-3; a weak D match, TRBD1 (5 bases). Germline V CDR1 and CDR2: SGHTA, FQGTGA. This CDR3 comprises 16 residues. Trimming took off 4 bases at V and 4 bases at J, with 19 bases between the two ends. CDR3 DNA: TGTGCCAGCAGCTCGGAGGGCGGGGTCGGGGGCACTGAAGCTTTCTTT. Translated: CASSSEGGVGGTEAFF. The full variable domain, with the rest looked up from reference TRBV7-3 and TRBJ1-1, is GAGVSQTPSNKVTEKGKYVELRCDPISGHTALYWYRQSLGQGPEFLIYFQGTGAADDSGLPNDRFFAVRPEGSVSTLKIQRTERGDSAVYLCASSSEGGVGGTEAFFGQGTRLTVV.

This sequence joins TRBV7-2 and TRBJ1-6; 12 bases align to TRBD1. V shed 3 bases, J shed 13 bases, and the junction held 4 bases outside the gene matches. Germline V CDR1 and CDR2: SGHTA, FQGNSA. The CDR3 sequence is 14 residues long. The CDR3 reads CASSFRDRGRPLHF. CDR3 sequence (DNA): TGTGCCAGCAGCTTCCGGGACAGGGGGCGCCCCCTCCACTTT.

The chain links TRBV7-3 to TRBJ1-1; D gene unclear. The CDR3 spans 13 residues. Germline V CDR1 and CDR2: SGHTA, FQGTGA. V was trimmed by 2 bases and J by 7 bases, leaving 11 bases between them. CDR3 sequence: CASSLSLAGEAFF. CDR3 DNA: TGTGCCAGCAGCTTATCTTTAGCGGGTGAAGCTTTCTTT.

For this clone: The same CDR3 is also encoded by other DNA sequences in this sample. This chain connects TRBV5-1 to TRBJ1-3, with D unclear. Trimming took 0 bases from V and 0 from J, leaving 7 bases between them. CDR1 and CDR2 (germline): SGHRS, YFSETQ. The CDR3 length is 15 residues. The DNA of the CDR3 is TGCGCCAGCAGCTTGGCAGGTTCCTCTGGAAACACCATATATTTT. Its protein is CASSLAGSSGNTIYF.

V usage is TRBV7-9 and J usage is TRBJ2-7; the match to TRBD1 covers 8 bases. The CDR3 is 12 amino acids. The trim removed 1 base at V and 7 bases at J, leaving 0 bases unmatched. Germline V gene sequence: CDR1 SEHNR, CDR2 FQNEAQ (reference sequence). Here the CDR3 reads CASSLGDREQYF. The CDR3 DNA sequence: TGTGCCAGCAGCTTAGGGGACAGGGAGCAGTACTTC.

The CDR3 nucleotides are TGTGCCAGCACCGTGGAGGGACTAGCGAAGATCGGGAACCGCCCTGGGGCCAACGTCCTGACTTTC. It translates to CASTVEGLAKIGNRPGANVLTF. V usage is TRBV4-2 and J usage is TRBJ2-6; 10 bases map to TRBD2. The germline V gene has CDR1 LGHNA and CDR2 YNFKEQ. This CDR3 spans 22 amino acids. The ends lost 7 bases at V and 2 bases at J; junction bases unmatched: 23.

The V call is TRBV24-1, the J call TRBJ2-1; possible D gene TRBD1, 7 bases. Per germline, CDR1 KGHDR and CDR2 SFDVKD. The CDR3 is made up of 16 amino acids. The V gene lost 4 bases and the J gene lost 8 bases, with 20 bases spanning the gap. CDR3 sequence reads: CATSDSRQGGRDEQFF. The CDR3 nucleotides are TGTGCCACCAGTGACTCCCGTCAGGGGGGCCGGGATGAGCAGTTCTTC.

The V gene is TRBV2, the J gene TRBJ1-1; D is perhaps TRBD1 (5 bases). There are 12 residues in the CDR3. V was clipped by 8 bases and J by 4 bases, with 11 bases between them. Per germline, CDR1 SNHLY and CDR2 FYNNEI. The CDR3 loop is CASCRDFTEAFF. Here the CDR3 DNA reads TGTGCCAGCTGCCGGGACTTCACTGAAGCTTTCTTT.

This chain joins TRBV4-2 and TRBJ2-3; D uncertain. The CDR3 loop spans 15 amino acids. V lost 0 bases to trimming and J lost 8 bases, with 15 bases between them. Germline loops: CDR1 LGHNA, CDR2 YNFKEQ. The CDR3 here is CASSQDVGGETTQYF. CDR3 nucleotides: TGTGCCAGCAGCCAAGATGTGGGTGGAGAAACTACGCAGTATTTT.